The 8 T cell receptor beta chains presented below share a single source sample, sequenced in a study of T cells expressing NK-cell markers. No DNA is given; TCRdb re-called the 5' RACE reads and lists each CDR3 protein once. The sample table sets out 400,000 to 450,000 distinct CDR3 sequences. The sequencing sample was made of blood T cells: a sorted CD56 or NKG2C T cell subset, CD4+ or CD8+ T cells, or bulk PBMC T cells (not recorded which). Every receptor here comes from a woman between 18 and 70 years old in good health.

The chain links TRBV29-1 to TRBJ2-3; TCRdb reports TRBD1, a call that lacks DNA to check it against. The CDR3 consists of 15 residues. CDR1 is SQVTM and CDR2 is ANQGSEA in the germline V gene. The CDR3 loop is CSAGPPGQGADTQYF.

The rearrangement joins TRBV9 to TRBJ2-1; the D call of TRBD2 rests on TCRdb alone, since no DNA is present to check it. Germline values: CDR1 SGDLS, CDR2 YYNGEE. The CDR3 is 16 amino acids. CDR3 protein: CASSLFGTSIYNEQFF.

The chain carries TRBV9 and TRBJ2-1. The germline gives CDR1 SGDLS, CDR2 YYNGEE. The CDR3 spans 11 residues. The CDR3 protein is CASSVDNEQFF.

V usage is TRBV29-1 and J usage is TRBJ1-2. Germline V gene data show CDR1 as SQVTM and CDR2 as ANQGSEA. This CDR3 contains 15 residues. The chain's CDR3 is CSVESRQPENYGYTF.

The chain uses TRBV18 and TRBJ1-4. Germline CDR1 KGHSH, CDR2 LQKENI. CDR3 length: 14 residues. The CDR3 is CASSPGQASEKLFF.

The gene calls are TRBV13 and TRBJ1-1; absent DNA, TCRdb's TRBD1 call cannot be checked. CDR1 is PRHDT, CDR2 FYEKMQ, per germline (reference sequence). The CDR3 covers 14 residues. The CDR3 is CASSRREWNTEAFF.

CDR3 loop: CASSLDVSSGTYEQYF. This chain joins TRBV28 and TRBJ2-7; TCRdb's D call of TRBD2 is untestable without DNA. This CDR3 has 16 amino acids. Germline assignment: CDR1 MDHEN and CDR2 SYDVKM.

This chain links TRBV20-1 with TRBJ2-2; TCRdb lists TRBD2, though no DNA is available to test this call. Per the germline V gene, CDR1 is DFQATT and CDR2 is SNEGSKA (reference sequence). The CDR3 totals 17 residues. Here the CDR3 reads CSARDPTSGRKSGELFF.